The sequence of this TCR beta chain was determined in a study of control samples from healthy donors and cancer patients (dated by TCRdb to about 2020). A remark on this clone: Which antigen it targets is not known. No base qualities exist here, and no much larger clone lies one base off it.

Libraries were made using the immunoSEQ multiplex PCR assay. Here the immuneACCESS table is served through TCRdb, limited to in-frame sequences with V and J called. Missing clones are a known gap in these copies; in checked studies unresolved V genes cover under half, and the rest lacks a known reason. The sample table shows approximately 89,000 clones, and approximately 89% are seen once. Around 18% of the sample comes from the top ten. Reading from cysteine to phenylalanine, the CDR3 counts 13 amino acids. CDR3 DNA only is kept here, 39 bases in frame from base 1. The germline V gene specifies MRHNA as CDR1 and SNTAGT as CDR2. V was cut back by 2 bases and J by 1 base, leaving a gap of 5 bases between them.

The rearrangement combines TRBV6-4 with TRBJ1-1; TRBD1 could be the D gene, as 5 bases match. The material sequenced was blood. The origin of this receptor is a man in his fifties in good health. The DNA is as follows: TGTGCCAGCAGTGACGGGGGGAACACTGAAGCTTTCTTT. Its translation reads: CASSDGGNTEAFF.